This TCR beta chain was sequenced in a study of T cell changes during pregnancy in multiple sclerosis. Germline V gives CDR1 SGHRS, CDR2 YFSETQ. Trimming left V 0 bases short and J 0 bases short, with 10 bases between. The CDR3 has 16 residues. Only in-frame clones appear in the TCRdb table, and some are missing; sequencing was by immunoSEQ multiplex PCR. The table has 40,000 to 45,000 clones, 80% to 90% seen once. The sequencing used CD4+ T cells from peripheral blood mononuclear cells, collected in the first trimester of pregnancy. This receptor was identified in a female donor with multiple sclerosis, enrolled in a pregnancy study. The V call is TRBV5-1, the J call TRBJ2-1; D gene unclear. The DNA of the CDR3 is TGCGCCAGCAGCTTGGATACGGTAAGCTCCTACAATGAGCAGTTCTTC. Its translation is CASSLDTVSSYNEQFF.